Each of the 29 T cell receptor beta chains below was sequenced from the same sample in a study of blood T cell repertoires in COVID-19. Profiling relied on immunoSEQ multiplex PCR, and the TCRdb table lists in-frame clones only, not all of them. The sample records about 40,000 clones, roughly 81% being singletons. What was sequenced was peripheral blood. The receptors originated from a human donor in a cohort sampled during active COVID-19.

This rearrangement joins TRBV7-2 to TRBJ2-3; possible D gene TRBD2, 6 bases. V was pared by 5 bases and J by 2 bases, with 11 bases between. The CDR3 has 14 amino acids. The V gene's germline CDR1 is SGHTA and CDR2 FQGNSA. DNA for the CDR3: TGTGCCAGCAGCCGGGACTGGACCACAGATACGCAGTATTTT. Translation: CASSRDWTTDTQYF.

This chain's CDR3 is CASSPQTGEAFF. DNA of the CDR3: TGTGCCAGCTCACCTCAGACAGGAGAAGCTTTCTTT. The V gene is TRBV18, the J gene TRBJ1-1; a weak D match, TRBD1 (6 bases). Germline V gene sequence: CDR1 KGHSH, CDR2 LQKENI. Between the trimmed V and J ends, which lost 3 bases and 8 bases, there was a span of 10 bases. CDR3 length equals 12 residues.

The J gene is TRBJ2-3, the V gene TRBV9; 7 bases agree with TRBD2. CDR3 length equals 14 residues. CDR1 is SGDLS, CDR2 YYNGEE, per germline. J was trimmed by 2 bases and V by 5 bases; bases with no gene match: 5. This chain's CDR3 is CASSGAGPTDTQYF. The DNA of the CDR3 is TGTGCCAGCAGTGGAGCGGGGCCCACAGATACGCAGTATTTT.

The chain employs TRBV11-2 and TRBJ2-5; 9 bases align to TRBD2. The germline V gene encodes CDR1 SGHAT and CDR2 FQNNGV. The CDR3 extends over 16 amino acids. V was pared by 7 bases and J by 5 bases, with 14 bases of the junction left unmatched. In nucleotides, the CDR3 is TGTGCCAGCAAGCACCCCTGGCGGGGGGGCCGGGAGACCCAGTACTTC. It encodes CASKHPWRGGRETQYF.

The chain uses TRBV19 and TRBJ2-1; 10 nucleotides align to TRBD1. There are 19 residues in the CDR3. The V gene's germline CDR1 is LNHDA and CDR2 SQIVND (reference sequence). The V gene end was trimmed by 3 bases and the J gene end by 0 bases; junction bases not matched to a gene: 11. The CDR3 loop is CASSIGTGATKSSYNEQFF. In DNA form, the CDR3 reads TGTGCCAGTAGTATTGGGACAGGGGCCACCAAAAGCTCCTACAATGAGCAGTTCTTC.

This chain links TRBV10-3 with TRBJ2-5; TRBD1 matches 11 bases. The CDR3 sequence is 13 residues long. Germline V gene data show CDR1 as ENHRY and CDR2 as SYGVKD. This CDR3 is CGVGQGDSETQYF. The CDR3 DNA reads TGTGGCGTGGGACAGGGGGATAGTGAGACCCAGTACTTC.

The chain combines TRBV10-3 with TRBJ2-5; 14 nucleotides match TRBD2. The CDR3 totals 16 residues. J was trimmed by 5 bases and V by 4 bases; bases with no gene match: 6. The germline V gene encodes CDR1 ENHRY and CDR2 SYGVKD. CDR3 DNA sequence: TGTGCCATCAGTGGAGGACTAGCGGGGGGACAGGAGACCCAGTACTTC. This encodes CAISGGLAGGQETQYF.

The chain carries TRBV6-5 and TRBJ2-1; 9 bases are shared with TRBD2. Germline CDR1 MNHEY, CDR2 SVGAGI. This CDR3 comprises 15 residues. V dropped 4 bases and J dropped 3; count of bases not matched to a gene: 4. The CDR3 region is CASSFSGGHYNEQFF. In DNA, the CDR3 is TGTGCCAGCAGTTTTAGCGGGGGACACTACAATGAGCAGTTCTTC.

The rearrangement links TRBV18 to TRBJ1-3; D ambiguous. Germline CDR1 reads KGHSH; CDR2 reads LQKENI. The CDR3 loop spans 15 amino acids. Trimming cost V 2 bases and J 0 bases, with 8 bases left between them. CDR3 nucleotides: TGTGCCAGCTCACCAGGGGAGATCTCTGGAAACACCATATATTTT. It translates to CASSPGEISGNTIYF.

This chain joins TRBV24-1 and TRBJ2-1, with D tentatively TRBD1 (6 bases). The CDR3 is 12 residues long. Germline V lookup: CDR1 KGHDR, CDR2 SFDVKD. Trimming shortened V by 7 bases and J by 5 bases, and 8 bases separated the two germline ends. The CDR3 loop reads CATRGADNEQFF. The CDR3, as DNA: TGTGCCACCAGGGGGGCGGACAATGAGCAGTTCTTC.

This chain links TRBV6-5 with TRBJ1-3; 7 nucleotides match TRBD1. The CDR3 covers 14 residues. CDR1 is MNHEY, CDR2 SVGAGI, per germline. Trimming at V came to 7 bases and at J to 2 bases, leaving 5 bases not matched to a gene. CDR3 nucleotides: TGTGCCAGCAACGTCCAGGGGGCTGGAAACACCATATATTTT. This gives the protein CASNVQGAGNTIYF.

The V and J genes are TRBV5-1 and TRBJ1-3, with a possible D match to TRBD1 (5 bases). The germline gives CDR1 SGHRS, CDR2 YFSETQ. The CDR3 is 16 amino acids. V was clipped by 0 bases and J by 3 bases, with 13 bases between them. CDR3 nucleotides: TGCGCCAGCAGCTTGGCGGGGGGTCGATTTGGAAACACCATATATTTT. It yields the protein CASSLAGGRFGNTIYF.

About this clone itself: The sample has other DNA sequences that encode this CDR3 too. V is TRBV2 and J is TRBJ2-3; the match to TRBD2 covers 9 bases. Trimming cost V 1 base and J 3 bases; bases outside gene matches: 2. The germline CDR1 and CDR2 sequences are SNHLY and FYNNEI. The CDR3 runs to 15 residues. The CDR3 DNA is TGTGCCAGCAGTGAAGGGCTAGCGGGAACAGATACGCAGTATTTT. As protein: CASSEGLAGTDTQYF. Full variable domain (missing parts from reference TRBV2 and TRBJ2-3): EPEVTQTPSHQVTQMGQEVILRCVPISNHLYFYWYRQILGQKVEFLVSFYNNEISEKSEIFDDQFSVERPDGSNFTLKIRSTKLEDSAMYFCASSEGLAGTDTQYFGPGTRLTVL.

This clone was found once. The chain has TRBV19 and TRBJ2-2; D is perhaps TRBD2 (6 bases). The CDR3 loop spans 15 amino acids. Germline assignment: CDR1 LNHDA and CDR2 SQIVND (reference sequence). Trimming removed 7 bases from V and 3 bases from J, with 15 bases in between. CDR3 loop: CASTQRVGHTGELFF. The CDR3 coding sequence is TGTGCCAGTACACAGCGGGTCGGGCACACCGGGGAGCTGTTTTTT.

The J gene is TRBJ2-1, the V gene TRBV5-5; the match to TRBD1 covers 11 bases. Germline V gene sequence: CDR1 SGHKS, CDR2 YYEKEE (reference sequence). V gave up 5 bases and J gave up 7 bases; unmatched junction bases: 5. This CDR3 is built from 14 residues. CDR3 sequence reads: CASSYGQGANEQFF. The CDR3 region has the DNA TGTGCCAGCAGTTACGGACAGGGGGCGAATGAGCAGTTCTTC.

The rearrangement uses TRBV5-1 and TRBJ2-2; 8 positions agree with TRBD2. The V and J ends lost 0 bases and 8 bases, in that order; junction bases with no gene match: 6. Germline V gene sequence: CDR1 SGHRS, CDR2 YFSETQ. CDR3 length: 15 amino acids. CDR3 in DNA: TGCGCCAGCAGCTTGGGAAAGGGACTAGTAGGGGAGCTGTTTTTT. The encoded protein is CASSLGKGLVGELFF.

This chain connects TRBV6-1 to TRBJ1-2, with D possibly being TRBD1 (5 bases). The V end was cut by 2 bases, the J end by 6 bases, with 10 bases between. The CDR3 length is 13 residues. Per germline, CDR1 MNHNS and CDR2 SASEGT. The chain's CDR3 is CASSEFRGDGYTF. The CDR3 region has the DNA TGTGCCAGCAGTGAATTCCGGGGGGATGGCTACACCTTC.

The chain is built from TRBV11-3 and TRBJ2-1; 8 bases line up with TRBD2. The CDR3 has 15 amino acids. Germline trimming cut 1 base from V and 8 bases from J; bases unmatched to any gene: 7. Germline-derived CDR1 and CDR2 are SGHNT and YENEEA. The CDR3 reads CASSLGFSGDYEQFF. The CDR3 DNA sequence: TGTGCCAGCAGCTTAGGATTTAGCGGGGACTATGAGCAGTTCTTC.

The chain links TRBV7-6 to TRBJ2-3; TRBD2 matches 9 bases. This CDR3 is 20 amino acids long. V gave up 5 bases and J gave up 4 bases; unmatched junction bases: 22. The V gene's germline CDR1 is SGHVS and CDR2 FNYEAQ. The CDR3 reads CASSPASRGGGARLADTQYF. In DNA, the CDR3 is TGTGCCAGCAGCCCCGCCTCCCGCGGCGGGGGGGCCAGGTTGGCAGATACGCAGTATTTT.

This clone was observed a handful of times. The CDR3 region is CASSIDDPNRGGTQYF. The CDR3 DNA sequence: TGTGCCAGTAGTATCGATGACCCCAACCGCGGGGGAACGCAGTATTTT. The V gene is TRBV19, the J gene TRBJ2-3; TRBD2 matches at 7 bases. CDR3 length: 16 residues. Trimming took 3 bases from V and 9 from J; bases not matched to a gene: 15. Germline-derived CDR1 and CDR2 are LNHDA and SQIVND (reference sequence). Variable domain in full (rest from reference TRBV19 and TRBJ2-3): DGGITQSPKYLFRKEGQNVTLSCEQNLNHDAMYWYRQDPGQGLRLIYYSQIVNDFQKGDIAEGYSVSREKKESFPLTVTSAQKNPTAFYLCASSIDDPNRGGTQYFGPGTRLTVL.

This clone turned up a few times. V gene TRBV6-5 combines with J gene TRBJ2-1; 9 bases map to TRBD1. In germline, CDR1 is MNHEY, CDR2 SVGAGI. V lost 5 bases, J lost 3 bases, and 5 bases stayed unmatched. The CDR3 totals 15 residues. The CDR3 is CASSPRDRVYNEQFF. The CDR3 nucleotides are TGTGCCAGCAGTCCCCGGGACAGGGTCTACAATGAGCAGTTCTTC.

J is TRBJ1-2 and V is TRBV6-5, with 8 bases lining up with TRBD1. The V gene end was trimmed by 6 bases and the J gene end by 4 bases; junction bases not matched to a gene: 4. This CDR3 comprises 13 residues. Germline V gene lookup returns CDR1 MNHEY and CDR2 SVGAGI. CDR3 nucleotides: TGTGCCAGCAGGGGGGACAGGAGCTATGGCTACACCTTC. This encodes CASRGDRSYGYTF.

The chain has TRBV5-1 and TRBJ1-4; perhaps TRBD1 as D (5 bases). The V gene lost 1 base and the J gene lost 8 bases, with 15 bases spanning the gap. Germline V gene data show CDR1 as SGHRS and CDR2 as YFSETQ. The CDR3 length is 15 residues. The CDR3 protein is CASSLSGGGREKLFF. Here the CDR3 DNA reads TGCGCCAGCAGCTTGAGCGGGGGAGGAAGGGAAAAACTGTTTTTT. Combining the CDR3 with reference TRBV5-1 and TRBJ1-4 gives the whole variable domain KAGVTQTPRYLIKTRGQQVTLSCSPISGHRSVSWYQQTPGQGLQFLFEYFSETQRNKGNFPGRFSGRQFSNSRSEMNVSTLELGDSALYLCASSLSGGGREKLFFGSGTQLSVL.

This clone has a handful of counts. The chain has TRBV21-1 and TRBJ2-7; the DNA was not compared with TRBD1, the D call given in the table. TRBV21-1 is a documented pseudogene. CDR3 length equals 16 residues. This chain's CDR3 is CASTKGDRESWNEQYF. In DNA form, the CDR3 reads TGTGCCAGCACCAAGGGAGACAGGGAAAGTTGGAACGAGCAGTACTTC.

V is TRBV4-1 and J is TRBJ2-6, with TRBD2 as a possible D gene (6 bases). Germline V gene lookup returns CDR1 MGHRA and CDR2 YSYEKL. The CDR3 length is 14 residues. V lost 4 bases to trimming and J lost 7 bases, with 11 bases between them. In nucleotides, the CDR3 is TGCGCCAGCAGCCCGGCGGGGTCCGCCAACGTCCTGACTTTC. Translated: CASSPAGSANVLTF.

This clone was found once. The J gene is TRBJ2-7, the V gene TRBV7-9, with D perhaps matching TRBD1 (6 bases). This CDR3 is built from 13 residues. Looked up from germline, CDR1 is SEHNR and CDR2 is FQNEAQ (reference sequence). Trimming took off 4 bases at V and 4 bases at J, with 11 bases between the two ends. As DNA, the CDR3 is TGTGCCAGCAGCTCGGACAGTCGGTACGAGCAGTACTTC. Its translation is CASSSDSRYEQYF.

The V call is TRBV2, the J call TRBJ2-1, with D tentatively TRBD2 (6 bases). Trimming removed 8 bases at V and 7 bases at J, with 15 bases between. The germline gives CDR1 SNHLY, CDR2 FYNNEI. This CDR3 region has 13 residues. The CDR3 DNA is TGTGCCAGCGAAGAGGATCGGGGGAATGAGCAGTTCTTC. It encodes CASEEDRGNEQFF.

The chain joins TRBV29-1 to TRBJ2-5; 9 positions match TRBD1. The CDR3 spans 15 residues. J lost 5 bases, V lost 3 bases, and 10 bases had no gene match. The germline V gene encodes CDR1 SQVTM and CDR2 ANQGSEA. The CDR3 protein is CSVDGAQGAVETQYF. Written as DNA, the CDR3 is TGCAGCGTTGATGGGGCACAGGGGGCGGTGGAGACCCAGTACTTC. Filled out from reference TRBV29-1 and TRBJ2-5, the complete variable domain reads SAVISQKPSRDICQRGTSLTIQCQVDSQVTMMFWYRQQPGQSLTLIATANQGSEATYESGFVIDKFPISRPNLTFSTLTVSNMSPEDSSIYLCSVDGAQGAVETQYFGPGTRLLVL.

The V and J genes are TRBV5-6 and TRBJ2-2; the D is unclear. The germline gives CDR1 SGHDT, CDR2 YYEEEE. The CDR3 has 12 residues. The V end was cut by 1 base, the J end by 7 bases, with 5 bases between. The CDR3 is CASSLRVGELFF. The DNA of the CDR3 is TGTGCCAGCAGCTTGAGAGTCGGGGAGCTGTTTTTT.